A selection of T cell receptor beta chains follows, all from one sample in a study of T cells in Graves' hyperthyroidism and ophthalmopathy. One entry per CDR3 protein results from TCRdb running MiXCR on the multiplex PCR reads. The sample contains approximately 600,000 distinct CDR3 sequences, roughly 20% of which appear only once. The sequenced material came from blood. The receptor set was obtained from a man aged 30-40 years with Graves' ophthalmopathy. CDR3s include the opening cysteine and the closing phenylalanine or tryptophan. A D gene is named only where the DNA matches it firmly.

J gene,V gene,D gene,CDR3 protein
TRBJ2-7,TRBV18,NA,CASSPSEGLYEQYF
TRBJ2-5,TRBV27,NA,CASSSGTGKRDF
TRBJ2-3,TRBV19,NA,CASSMGAFERDTQYF
TRBJ2-3,TRBV5-5,NA,CASSSNVGASTDTQYF
TRBJ2-3,TRBV28,NA,CASSWGGGGLMDTQYF
TRBJ2-2,TRBV27,NA,CASSSPQGNTGELFF
TRBJ1-2,TRBV18,NA,CASSPGGLFDYGYTF
TRBJ2-1,TRBV29-1,TRBD2,CSVENWLAGGNEQFF
TRBJ1-5,TRBV6-1,NA,CASSRGLYSNQPQHF
TRBJ2-3,TRBV5-1,TRBD2,CASSLTSGHKDTQYF
TRBJ2-1,TRBV27,TRBD2,CASRPLAGGYNEQFF
TRBJ2-1,TRBV7-8,NA,CASRPQGRVGQFF
TRBJ1-1,TRBV9,TRBD1,CASSLGTGSIGTEAFF
TRBJ2-3,TRBV20-1,NA,CSVQEDTQYF
TRBJ2-5,TRBV7-9,NA,CASRLTSQETQYF
TRBJ2-1,TRBV3-1,NA,CASSPPLRQGILSYNEQVF
TRBJ2-1,TRBV5-8,NA,CASSLGGLTYNEQFF
TRBJ2-1,TRBV9,NA,CASSVVDLRDEQFF
TRBJ2-1,TRBV7-2,TRBD2,CASSWTGTSSYNEQFF
TRBJ2-5,TRBV6-5,TRBD2,CASSYEGGYETQYF
TRBJ2-7,TRBV3-1,NA,CASSQGPANSYEQYF
TRBJ2-2,TRBV7-2,TRBD2,CASSLGLAGHTGELFF
TRBJ2-3,TRBV5-4,NA,CASSLFGLASTDTQYF